This T cell receptor beta chain was retrieved from a study of blood T cell repertoires in COVID-19. Looking at the study overall: Sites in the United States, Italy and Spain provided acute and convalescent COVID-19 samples. The analysed material was cDNA or gDNA that came from T cells, B-cell-depleted T cells, or PBMCs.

Between the trimmed V and J ends, which lost 4 bases and 1 base, there was a span of 8 bases. Looked up from germline, CDR1 is DFQATT and CDR2 is SNEGSKA (reference sequence). This CDR3 has 13 residues. Produced via immunoSEQ multiplex PCR; TCRdb's table is partial and in-frame only. The table records about 240,000 clones, around 88% of them present only once. This receptor was taken from a woman in her thirties or forties with acute COVID-19. This chain uses TRBV20-1 with TRBJ1-5; D is undetermined. Sequencing was done on a sample of PBMCs or T cells enriched from blood (not recorded which). CDR3 region: CSANEQSNQPQHF. The CDR3 DNA follows: TGCAGTGCTAATGAACAGAGCAATCAGCCCCAGCATTTT.